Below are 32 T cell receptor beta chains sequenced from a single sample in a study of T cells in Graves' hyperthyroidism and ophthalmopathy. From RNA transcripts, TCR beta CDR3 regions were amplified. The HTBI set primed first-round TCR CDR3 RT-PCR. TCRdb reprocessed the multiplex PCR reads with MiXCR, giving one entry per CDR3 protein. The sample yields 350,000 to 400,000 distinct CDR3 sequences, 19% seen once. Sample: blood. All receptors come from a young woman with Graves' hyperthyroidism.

For the CDR3, the DNA is TGTGCCAGCAGCTTGGTCGGGGGGGCCATTCAGTACTTC. Translating it yields CASSLVGGAIQYF. The chain uses TRBV7-8 and TRBJ2-4, with 8 bases identical to TRBD2. Per the germline V gene, CDR1 is SGHVS and CDR2 is FQNEAQ. The CDR3 is 13 amino acids. V shed 3 bases and J 9 bases; nucleotides not matched to a gene: 4.

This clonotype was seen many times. The CDR3 is CASSGTVNQPQHF. CDR3 in DNA: TGTGCCAGTAGTGGGACAGTCAATCAGCCCCAGCATTTT. The V and J genes are TRBV19 and TRBJ1-5; 7 positions agree with TRBD1. Trimming at V came to 5 bases and at J to 3 bases, leaving 1 base not matched to a gene. Germline-derived CDR1 and CDR2 are LNHDA and SQIVND (reference sequence). CDR3 size: 13 residues.

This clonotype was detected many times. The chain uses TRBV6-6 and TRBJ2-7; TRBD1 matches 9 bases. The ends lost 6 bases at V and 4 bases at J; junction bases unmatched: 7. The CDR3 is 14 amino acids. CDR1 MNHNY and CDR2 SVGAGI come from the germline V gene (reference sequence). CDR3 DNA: TGTGCCAGCAGGTTGGACAGGGGAGGATACGAGCAGTACTTC. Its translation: CASRLDRGGYEQYF.

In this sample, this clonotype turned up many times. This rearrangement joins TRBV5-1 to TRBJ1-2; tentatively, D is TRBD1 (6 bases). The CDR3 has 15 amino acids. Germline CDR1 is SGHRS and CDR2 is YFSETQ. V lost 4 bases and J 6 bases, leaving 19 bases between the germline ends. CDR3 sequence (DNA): TGCGCCAGCAGCCCTGTTGACAGGAGCATGGATGGCTACACCTTC. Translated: CASSPVDRSMDGYTF.

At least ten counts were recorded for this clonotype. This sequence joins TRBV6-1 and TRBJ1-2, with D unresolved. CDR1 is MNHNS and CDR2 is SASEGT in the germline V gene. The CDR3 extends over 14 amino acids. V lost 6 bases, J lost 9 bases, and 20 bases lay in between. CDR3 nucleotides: TGTGCCAGCAGCCCGCTCGGACGGGGTGTGAGCTACACCTTC. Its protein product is CASSPLGRGVSYTF.

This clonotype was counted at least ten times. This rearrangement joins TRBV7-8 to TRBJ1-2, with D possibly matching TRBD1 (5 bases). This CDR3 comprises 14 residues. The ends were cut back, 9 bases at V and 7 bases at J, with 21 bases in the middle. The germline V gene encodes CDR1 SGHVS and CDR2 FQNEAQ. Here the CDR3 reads CASKPRGASGGYTF. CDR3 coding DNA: TGTGCCAGTAAGCCGCGGGGCGCTAGTGGTGGCTACACCTTC. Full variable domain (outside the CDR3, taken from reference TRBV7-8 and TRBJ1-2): GAGVSQSPRYKVAKRGQDVALRCDPISGHVSLFWYQQALGQGPEFLTYFQNEAQLDKSGLPSDRFFAERPEGSVSTLKIQRTQQEDSAVYLCASKPRGASGGYTFGSGTRLTVV.

CDR3 sequence (DNA): TGTGCCAGCAGCTCCGGGACTAGCGGGGGGTTTGAGACCCAGTACTTC. Its protein is CASSSGTSGGFETQYF. The chain couples TRBV5-4 to TRBJ2-5; 15 nucleotides agree with TRBD2. This CDR3 spans 16 amino acids. J was trimmed by 5 bases and V by 3 bases; bases with no gene match: 5. The germline V gene has CDR1 SGHNT and CDR2 YYREEE (reference sequence).

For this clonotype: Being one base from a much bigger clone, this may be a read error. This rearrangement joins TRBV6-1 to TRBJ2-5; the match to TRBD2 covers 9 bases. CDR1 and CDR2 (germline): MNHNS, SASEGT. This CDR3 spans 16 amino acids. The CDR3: CASSGASGVEEETQDF. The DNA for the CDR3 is TGTGCCAGCAGTGGGGCTAGCGGGGTAGAGGAAGAGACCCAGGACTTC.

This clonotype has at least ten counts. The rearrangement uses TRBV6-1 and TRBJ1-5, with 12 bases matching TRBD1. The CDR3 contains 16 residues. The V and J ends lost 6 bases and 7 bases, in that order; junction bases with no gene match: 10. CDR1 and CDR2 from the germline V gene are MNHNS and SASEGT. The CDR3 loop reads CASSAGQGARGQPQHF. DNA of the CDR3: TGTGCCAGCAGCGCGGGACAGGGGGCGAGGGGGCAGCCCCAGCATTTT.

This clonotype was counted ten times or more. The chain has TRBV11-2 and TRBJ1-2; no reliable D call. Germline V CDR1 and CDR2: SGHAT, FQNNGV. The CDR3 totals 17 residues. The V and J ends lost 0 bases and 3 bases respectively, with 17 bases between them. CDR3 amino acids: CASSLDGEANLYYGYTF. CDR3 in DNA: TGTGCCAGCAGCTTAGATGGAGAAGCGAATTTATACTATGGCTACACCTTC.

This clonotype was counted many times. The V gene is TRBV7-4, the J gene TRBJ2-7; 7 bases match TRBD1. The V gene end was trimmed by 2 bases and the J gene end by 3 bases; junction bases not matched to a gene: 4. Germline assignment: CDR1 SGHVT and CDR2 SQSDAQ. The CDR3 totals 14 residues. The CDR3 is CASSLRTGLYEQYF. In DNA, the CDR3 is TGTGCCAGCAGCTTAAGGACAGGACTCTACGAGCAGTACTTC.

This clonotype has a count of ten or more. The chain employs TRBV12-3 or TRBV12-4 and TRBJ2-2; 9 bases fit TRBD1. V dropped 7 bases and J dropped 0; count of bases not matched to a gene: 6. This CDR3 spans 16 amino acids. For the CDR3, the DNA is TGTGCCAGCACTACGGGACAGGGATCGAACACCGGGGAGCTGTTTTTT. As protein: CASTTGQGSNTGELFF.

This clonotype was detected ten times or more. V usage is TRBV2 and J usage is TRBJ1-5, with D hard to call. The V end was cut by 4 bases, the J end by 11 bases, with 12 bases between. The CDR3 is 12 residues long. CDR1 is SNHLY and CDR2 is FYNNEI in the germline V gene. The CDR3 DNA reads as TGTGCCAGCAGTGCCAGTTGGGAAGCCCAGCATTTT. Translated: CASSASWEAQHF.

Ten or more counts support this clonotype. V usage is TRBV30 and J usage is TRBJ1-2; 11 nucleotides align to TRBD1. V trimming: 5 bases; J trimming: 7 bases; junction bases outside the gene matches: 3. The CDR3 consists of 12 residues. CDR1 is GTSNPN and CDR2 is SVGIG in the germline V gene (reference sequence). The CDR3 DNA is TGTGCCTGGGGACAGGGGGCTGGTGGCTACACCTTC. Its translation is CAWGQGAGGYTF.

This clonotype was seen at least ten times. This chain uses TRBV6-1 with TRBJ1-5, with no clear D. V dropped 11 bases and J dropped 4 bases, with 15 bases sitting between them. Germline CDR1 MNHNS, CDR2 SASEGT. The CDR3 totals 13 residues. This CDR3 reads CASRELPNQPQHF. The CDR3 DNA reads TGTGCCTCCAGAGAACTACCGAATCAGCCCCAGCATTTT.

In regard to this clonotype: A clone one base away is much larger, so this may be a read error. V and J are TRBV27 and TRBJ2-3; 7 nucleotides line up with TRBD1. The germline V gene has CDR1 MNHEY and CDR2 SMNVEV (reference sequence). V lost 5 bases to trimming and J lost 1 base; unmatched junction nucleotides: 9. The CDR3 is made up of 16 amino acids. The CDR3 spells CASSDGDSSRTDTQYF. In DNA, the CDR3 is TGTGCCAGCAGTGACGGGGACAGTTCACGCACAGATACGCAGTATTTT.

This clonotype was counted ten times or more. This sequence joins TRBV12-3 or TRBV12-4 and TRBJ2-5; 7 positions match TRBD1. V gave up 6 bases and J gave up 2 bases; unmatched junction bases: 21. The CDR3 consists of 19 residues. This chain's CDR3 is CASSSYVNWEGTEQETQYF. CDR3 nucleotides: TGTGCCAGCAGCTCCTATGTCAACTGGGAAGGGACAGAGCAAGAGACCCAGTACTTC.

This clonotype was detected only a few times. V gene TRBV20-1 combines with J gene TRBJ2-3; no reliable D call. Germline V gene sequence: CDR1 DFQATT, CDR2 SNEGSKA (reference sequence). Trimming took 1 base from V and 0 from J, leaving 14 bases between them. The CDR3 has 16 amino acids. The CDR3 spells CSARAVPGPSTDTQYF. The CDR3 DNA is TGCAGTGCTAGAGCGGTACCGGGCCCAAGCACAGATACGCAGTATTTT.

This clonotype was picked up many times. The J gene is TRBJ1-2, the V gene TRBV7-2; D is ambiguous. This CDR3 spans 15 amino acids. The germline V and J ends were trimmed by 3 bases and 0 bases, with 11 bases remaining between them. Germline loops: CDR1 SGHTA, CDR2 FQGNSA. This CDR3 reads CASSFLGSANYGYTF. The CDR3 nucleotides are TGTGCCAGCAGCTTTTTAGGTTCAGCTAACTATGGCTACACCTTC.

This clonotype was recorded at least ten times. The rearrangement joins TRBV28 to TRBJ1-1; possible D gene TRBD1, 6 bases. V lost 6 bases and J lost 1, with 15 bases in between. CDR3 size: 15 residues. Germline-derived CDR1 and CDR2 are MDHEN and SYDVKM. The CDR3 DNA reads TGTGCCAGCAGGCATTACAGGGTCGCGAACACTGAAGCTTTCTTT. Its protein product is CASRHYRVANTEAFF.

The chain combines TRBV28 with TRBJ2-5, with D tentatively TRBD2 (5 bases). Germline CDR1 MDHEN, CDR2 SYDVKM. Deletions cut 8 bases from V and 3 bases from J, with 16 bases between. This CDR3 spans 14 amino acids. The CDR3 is CASGDPLAKETQYF. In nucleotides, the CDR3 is TGTGCCAGCGGCGATCCGCTAGCCAAAGAGACCCAGTACTTC.

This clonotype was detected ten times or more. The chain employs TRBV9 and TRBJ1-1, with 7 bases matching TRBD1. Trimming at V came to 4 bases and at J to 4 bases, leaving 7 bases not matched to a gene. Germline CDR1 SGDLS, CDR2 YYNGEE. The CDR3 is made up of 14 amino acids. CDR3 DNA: TGTGCCAGCAGCCCGACAGGGAAACTCACTGAAGCTTTCTTT. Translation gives CASSPTGKLTEAFF.

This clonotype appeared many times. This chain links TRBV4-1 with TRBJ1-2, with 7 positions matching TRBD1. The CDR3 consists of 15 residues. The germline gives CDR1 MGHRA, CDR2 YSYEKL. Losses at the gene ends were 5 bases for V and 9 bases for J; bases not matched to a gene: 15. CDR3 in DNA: TGCGCCAGCAGCAATCCGGGACAGCGAAAGTGGAGCTACACCTTC. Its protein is CASSNPGQRKWSYTF.

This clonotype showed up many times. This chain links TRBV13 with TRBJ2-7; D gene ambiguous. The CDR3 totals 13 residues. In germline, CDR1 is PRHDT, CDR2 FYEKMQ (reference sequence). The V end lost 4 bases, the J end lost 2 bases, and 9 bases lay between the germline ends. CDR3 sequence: CASSYRATYEQYF. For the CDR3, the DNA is TGTGCCAGCAGCTACCGGGCCACCTACGAGCAGTACTTC.

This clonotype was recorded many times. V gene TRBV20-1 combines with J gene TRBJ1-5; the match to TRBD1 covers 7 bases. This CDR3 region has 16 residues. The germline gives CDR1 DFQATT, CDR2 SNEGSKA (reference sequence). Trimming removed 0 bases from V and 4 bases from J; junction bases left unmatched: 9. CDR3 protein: CSARDSTTGKNQPQHF. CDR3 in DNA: TGCAGTGCTAGAGATTCGACGACAGGGAAAAATCAGCCCCAGCATTTT.

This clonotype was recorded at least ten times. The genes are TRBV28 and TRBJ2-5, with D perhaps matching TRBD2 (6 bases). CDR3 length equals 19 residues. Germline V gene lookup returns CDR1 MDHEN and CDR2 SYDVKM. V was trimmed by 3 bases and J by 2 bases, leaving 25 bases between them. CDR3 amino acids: CASSLNMGRVAENQETQYF. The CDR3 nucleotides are TGTGCCAGCAGTTTGAATATGGGGCGGGTAGCGGAGAATCAAGAGACCCAGTACTTC.

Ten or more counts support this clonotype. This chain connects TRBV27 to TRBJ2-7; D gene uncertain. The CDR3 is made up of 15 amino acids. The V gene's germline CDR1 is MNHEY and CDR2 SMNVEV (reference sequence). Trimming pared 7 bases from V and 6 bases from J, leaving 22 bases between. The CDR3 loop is CASNPYYEIRREQYF. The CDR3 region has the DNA TGTGCCAGCAACCCCTACTACGAGATCAGGCGCGAGCAGTACTTC.

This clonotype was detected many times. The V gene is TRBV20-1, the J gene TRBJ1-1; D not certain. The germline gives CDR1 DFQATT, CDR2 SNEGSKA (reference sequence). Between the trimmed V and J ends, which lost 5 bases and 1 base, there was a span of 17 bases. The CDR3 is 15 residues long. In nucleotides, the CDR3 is TGCAGTGCTGGATTTTCGGACCCGACGAACACTGAAGCTTTCTTT. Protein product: CSAGFSDPTNTEAFF.

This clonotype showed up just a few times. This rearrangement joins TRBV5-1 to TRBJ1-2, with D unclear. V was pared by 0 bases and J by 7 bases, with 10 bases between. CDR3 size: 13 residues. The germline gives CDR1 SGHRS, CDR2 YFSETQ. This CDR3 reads CASSLVQSAGYTF. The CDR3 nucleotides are TGCGCCAGCAGCTTGGTACAGTCTGCTGGCTACACCTTC.

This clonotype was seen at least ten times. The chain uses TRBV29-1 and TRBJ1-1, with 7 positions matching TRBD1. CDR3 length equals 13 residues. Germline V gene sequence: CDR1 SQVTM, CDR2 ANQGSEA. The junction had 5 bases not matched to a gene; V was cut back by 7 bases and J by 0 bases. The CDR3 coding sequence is TGCAGCGCCGCGGGACAGCTGAACACTGAAGCTTTCTTT. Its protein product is CSAAGQLNTEAFF.

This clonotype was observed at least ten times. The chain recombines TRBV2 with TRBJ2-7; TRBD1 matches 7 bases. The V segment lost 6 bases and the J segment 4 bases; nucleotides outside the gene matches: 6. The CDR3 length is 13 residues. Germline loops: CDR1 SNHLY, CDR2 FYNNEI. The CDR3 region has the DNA TGTGCCAGCAGCCAGACAGGGCGTTACGAGCAGTACTTC. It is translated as CASSQTGRYEQYF.

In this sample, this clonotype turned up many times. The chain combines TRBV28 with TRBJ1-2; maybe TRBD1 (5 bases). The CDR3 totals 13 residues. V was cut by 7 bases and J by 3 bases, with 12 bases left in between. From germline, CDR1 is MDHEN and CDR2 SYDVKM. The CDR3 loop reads CASKTGTHYGYTF. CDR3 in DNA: TGTGCCAGCAAGACCGGGACCCACTATGGCTACACCTTC.